What follows is one T cell receptor (beta chain) and its context. It lacks a known antigen. One base away there is no much larger clone; base qualities are not given. This record belongs to a study of blood T cell repertoires in COVID-19 (dated by TCRdb to the early 2020s). Context from the whole study: Collaborator samples came from the United States, Italy and Spain and covered acute and convalescent phases of COVID-19. The material from the prospective study consisted of cDNA or gDNA derived from T cells, B-cell-depleted T cells, or PBMCs. Deeply sampled blood TCRbeta repertoires from subjects exposed to, actively infected with, or recovered from COVID-19 were included in the dataset. The repertoires were released in a freely available public database meant as a resource for research on the immune response to SARS-CoV-2. Samples were obtained from the ongoing ImmuneRACE study (first 160 participants) and from some 1,200 subjects provided by 6 global collaborators. A de-identified subject ID, COVID-19 status, age in years and sex were almost always included in the sample metadata. HLA class I and class II types, where available, came from metadata supplied by the sample provider rather than from assay-based typing.

The immunoSEQ Assay, a bias-controlled multiplex PCR, was used to amplify TCRbeta CDR3 regions from genomic DNA. Processing in the source paper ran as follows. The number of nucleated cells in each sample was estimated from the amplification of reference gene primers within the assay. To quantify the absolute abundance of each unique TCRbeta CDR3 rearrangement, sequence reads were collapsed and filtered. For each sample, productive Simpson clonality was calculated by taking the square root of Simpson's diversity index across productive rearrangements. Here the immuneACCESS table is served through TCRdb, limited to in-frame sequences with V and J called. Missing clones are a known gap in these copies; in checked studies unresolved V genes cover under half, and the rest lacks a known reason. From that table come the V and J calls and clone size; the DNA was used to work out D and trimming. This sample gives about 240,000 clones in total; 80% to 90% of them show up just once. The ten biggest clones cover roughly 6.3% of the sample.

Results and caveats for the whole study, not just this receptor: How much clinical and demographic metadata was included differed by source and by participant, and the metadata was provided uncurated.

Collaborating institutions collected whole blood in K2EDTA tubes following their own protocols. For TCRbeta analysis, collaborator samples were shipped as frozen whole blood, as isolated PBMCs, or as DNA extracted from either sample type. The CDR3 spans 15 residues, from the cysteine through the phenylalanine. Only the CDR3 DNA is retained, 45 bases long and in frame from the first base. As encoded in the germline V gene, CDR1 is SGHDN while CDR2 is FVKESK. The germline ends are 14 bases apart after V is trimmed by 3 bases and J by 6 bases. The sequence was collected from a man aged 55 to 70 with acute or convalescent COVID-19. The V gene is TRBV14 and the J gene is TRBJ2-2; TRBD1 might be the D gene, on 6 matching bases. Source material: peripheral blood. The DNA sequence is TGTGCCAGCAGCCACTCTCTACAGGGTCCCGGGGAGCTGTTTTTT. The resulting protein is CASSHSLQGPGELFF.